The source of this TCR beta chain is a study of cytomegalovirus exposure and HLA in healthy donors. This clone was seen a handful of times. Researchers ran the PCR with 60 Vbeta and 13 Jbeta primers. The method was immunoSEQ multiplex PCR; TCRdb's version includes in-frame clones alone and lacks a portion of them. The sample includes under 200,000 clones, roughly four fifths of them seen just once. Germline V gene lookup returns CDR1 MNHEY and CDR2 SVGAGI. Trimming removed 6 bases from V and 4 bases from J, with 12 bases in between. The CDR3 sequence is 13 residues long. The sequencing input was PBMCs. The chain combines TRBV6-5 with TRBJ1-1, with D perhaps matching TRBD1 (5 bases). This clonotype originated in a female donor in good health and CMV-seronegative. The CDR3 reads CASSSRATTEAFF. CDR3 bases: TGTGCCAGCAGCTCCAGGGCGACCACTGAAGCTTTCTTT.